What follows describes a single T cell receptor beta chain. These data are taken from a study of blood T cell repertoires in COVID-19. Study overall: Samples came from the United States, Italy and Spain, spanning acute and convalescent COVID-19.

Germline V lookup: CDR1 LGHDT, CDR2 YNNKEL (reference sequence). The V gene end was trimmed by 6 bases and the J gene end by 3 bases; junction bases not matched to a gene: 2. This CDR3 spans 13 amino acids. Produced via immunoSEQ multiplex PCR; TCRdb's table is partial and in-frame only. The sample comprises about 58,000 clones, approximately 90% of which are singletons, and 14% rests with the top ten. The receptor comes from a woman between 55 and 75 years old with active COVID-19. The V call is TRBV3-1 (or the pseudogene TRBV3-2), the J call TRBJ2-3; 8 bases fit TRBD1. The sequencing sample was made of peripheral blood. CDR3 residues: CASRRQGTDTQYF. The CDR3 bases are TGTGCCAGCAGGCGACAGGGGACAGATACGCAGTATTTT.